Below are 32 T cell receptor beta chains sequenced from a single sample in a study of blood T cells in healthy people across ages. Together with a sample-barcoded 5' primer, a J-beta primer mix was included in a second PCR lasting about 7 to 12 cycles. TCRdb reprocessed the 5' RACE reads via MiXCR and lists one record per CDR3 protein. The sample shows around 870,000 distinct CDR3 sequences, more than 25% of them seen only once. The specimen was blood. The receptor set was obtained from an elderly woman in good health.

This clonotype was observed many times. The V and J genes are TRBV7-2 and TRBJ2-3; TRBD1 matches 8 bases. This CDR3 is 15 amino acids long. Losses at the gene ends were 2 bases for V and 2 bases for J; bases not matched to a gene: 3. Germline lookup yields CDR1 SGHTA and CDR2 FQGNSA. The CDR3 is CASSLRTGYTDTQYF. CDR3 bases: TGTGCCAGCAGCTTACGGACAGGGTACACAGATACGCAGTATTTT.

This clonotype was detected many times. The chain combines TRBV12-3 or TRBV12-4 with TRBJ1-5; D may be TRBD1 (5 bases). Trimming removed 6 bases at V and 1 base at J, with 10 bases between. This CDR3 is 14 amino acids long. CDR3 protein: CASRIRGSNQPQHF. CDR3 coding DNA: TGTGCCAGCAGGATCCGGGGGAGCAATCAGCCCCAGCATTTT.

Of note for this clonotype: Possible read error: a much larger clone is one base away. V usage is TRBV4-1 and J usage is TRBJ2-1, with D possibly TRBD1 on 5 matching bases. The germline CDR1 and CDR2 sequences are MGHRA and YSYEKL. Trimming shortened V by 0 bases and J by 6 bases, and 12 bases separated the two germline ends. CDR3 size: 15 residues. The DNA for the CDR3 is TGCGCCAGCAGCCAAGAACCTTGTGACAGCAATGAGCAGTTCTTC. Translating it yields CASSQEPCDSNEQFF.

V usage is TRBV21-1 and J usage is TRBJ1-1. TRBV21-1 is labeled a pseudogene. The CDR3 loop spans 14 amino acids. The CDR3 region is CASSKGGLATEAFF. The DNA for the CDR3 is TGTGCCAGCAGCAAGGGAGGGTTGGCCACTGAAGCTTTCTTT.

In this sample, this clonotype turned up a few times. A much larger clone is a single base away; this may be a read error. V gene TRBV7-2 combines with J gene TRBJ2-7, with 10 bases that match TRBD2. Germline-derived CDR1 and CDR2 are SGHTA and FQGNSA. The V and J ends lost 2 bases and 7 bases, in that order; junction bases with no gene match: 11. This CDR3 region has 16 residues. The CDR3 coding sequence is TGTGCCAGCAGCTTAAGAGGAGCGGGGGGGCCTAATGAGCAGTACTTC. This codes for CASSLRGAGGPNEQYF.

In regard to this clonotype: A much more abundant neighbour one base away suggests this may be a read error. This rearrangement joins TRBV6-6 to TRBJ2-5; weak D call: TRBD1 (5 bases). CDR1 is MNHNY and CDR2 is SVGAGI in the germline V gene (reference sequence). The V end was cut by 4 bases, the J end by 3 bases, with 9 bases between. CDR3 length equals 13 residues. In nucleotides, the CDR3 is TGTGCCAGCAGTTGTGCCAGGGAAGAGACCCAGTACTTC. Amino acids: CASSCAREETQYF.

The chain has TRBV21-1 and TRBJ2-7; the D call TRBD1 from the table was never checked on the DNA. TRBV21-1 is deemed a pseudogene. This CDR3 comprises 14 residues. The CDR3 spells CASRLRGDPYEQYF. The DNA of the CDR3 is TGTGCCAGCAGACTCAGGGGGGACCCCTACGAGCAGTACTTC.

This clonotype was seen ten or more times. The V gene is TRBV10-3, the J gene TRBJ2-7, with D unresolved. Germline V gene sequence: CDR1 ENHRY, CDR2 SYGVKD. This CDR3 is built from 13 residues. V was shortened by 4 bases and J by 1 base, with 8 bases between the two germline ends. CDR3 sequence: CAISAVQSYEQYF. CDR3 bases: TGTGCCATCAGTGCGGTGCAATCCTACGAGCAGTACTTC.

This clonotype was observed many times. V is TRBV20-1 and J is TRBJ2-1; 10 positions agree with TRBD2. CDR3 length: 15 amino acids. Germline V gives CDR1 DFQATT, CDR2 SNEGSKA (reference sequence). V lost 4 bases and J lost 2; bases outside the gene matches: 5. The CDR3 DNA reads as TGCAGTGCTACCCAGCGGGGGGGCCCCTACAATGAGCAGTTCTTC. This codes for CSATQRGGPYNEQFF.

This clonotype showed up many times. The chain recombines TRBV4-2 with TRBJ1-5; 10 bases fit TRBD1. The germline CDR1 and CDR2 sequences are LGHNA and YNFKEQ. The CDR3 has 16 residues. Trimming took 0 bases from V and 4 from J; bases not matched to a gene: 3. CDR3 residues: CASSQDSGQGNQPQHF. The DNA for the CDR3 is TGTGCCAGCAGCCAAGATTCGGGACAGGGGAATCAGCCCCAGCATTTT.

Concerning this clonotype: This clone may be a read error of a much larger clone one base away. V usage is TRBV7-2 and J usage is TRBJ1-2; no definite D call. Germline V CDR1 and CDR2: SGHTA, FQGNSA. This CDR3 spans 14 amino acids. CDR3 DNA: TGTGCCAGCAGCTCCCGTCCAGCTAACTATGGCTGCACCTTC. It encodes CASSSRPANYGCTF. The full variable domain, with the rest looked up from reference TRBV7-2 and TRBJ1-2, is GAGVSQSPSNKVTEKGKDVELRCDPISGHTALYWYRQSLGQGLEFLIYFQGNSAPDKSGLPSDRFSAERTGGSVSTLTIQRTQQEDSAVYLCASSSRPANYGCTFGSGTRLTVV.

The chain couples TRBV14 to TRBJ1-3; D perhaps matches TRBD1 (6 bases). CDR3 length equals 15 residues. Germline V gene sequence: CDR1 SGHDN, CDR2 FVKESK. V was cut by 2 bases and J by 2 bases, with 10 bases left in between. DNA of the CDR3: TGTGCCAGCAGCCAAACCGGGACACCTGGAAACACCATATATTTT. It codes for CASSQTGTPGNTIYF.

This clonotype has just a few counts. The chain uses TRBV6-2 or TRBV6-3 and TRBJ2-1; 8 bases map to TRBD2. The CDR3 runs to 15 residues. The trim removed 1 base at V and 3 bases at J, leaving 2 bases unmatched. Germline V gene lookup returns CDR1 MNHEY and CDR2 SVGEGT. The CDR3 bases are TGTGCCAGCAGTTACTGGACTAGCCTCTACAATGAGCAGTTCTTC. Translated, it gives CASSYWTSLYNEQFF.

CDR3 in DNA: TGCAGCGTGGGGGAGGGACCCGCCTACGAGCAGTACTTC. It specifies CSVGEGPAYEQYF. The chain recombines TRBV29-1 with TRBJ2-5; 7 bases line up with TRBD2. The better agreement between TRBJ2-7 and the DNA end casts doubt on the J call. CDR3 length: 13 residues. Germline CDR1 SQVTM, CDR2 ANQGSEA.

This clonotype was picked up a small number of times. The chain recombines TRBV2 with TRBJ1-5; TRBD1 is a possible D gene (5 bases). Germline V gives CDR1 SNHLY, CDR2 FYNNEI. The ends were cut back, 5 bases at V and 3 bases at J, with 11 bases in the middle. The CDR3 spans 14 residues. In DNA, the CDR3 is TGTGCCAGCAGTAACGACAGAGTCAATCAGCCCCAGCATTTT. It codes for CASSNDRVNQPQHF.

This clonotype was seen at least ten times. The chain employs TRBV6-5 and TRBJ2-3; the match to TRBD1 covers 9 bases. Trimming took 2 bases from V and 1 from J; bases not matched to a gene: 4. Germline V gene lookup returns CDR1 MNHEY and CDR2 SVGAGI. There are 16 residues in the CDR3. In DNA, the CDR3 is TGTGCCAGCAGTTACGGACAGGGGAGCGGCACAGATACGCAGTATTTT. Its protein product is CASSYGQGSGTDTQYF.

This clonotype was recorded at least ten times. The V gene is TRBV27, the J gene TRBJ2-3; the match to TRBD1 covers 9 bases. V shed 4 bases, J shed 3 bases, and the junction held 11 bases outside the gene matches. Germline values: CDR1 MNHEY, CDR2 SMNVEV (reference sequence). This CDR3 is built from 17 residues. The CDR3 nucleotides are TGTGCCAGCAGTTCAACATGGGACAGGGCTTGGACAGATACGCAGTATTTT. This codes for CASSSTWDRAWTDTQYF.

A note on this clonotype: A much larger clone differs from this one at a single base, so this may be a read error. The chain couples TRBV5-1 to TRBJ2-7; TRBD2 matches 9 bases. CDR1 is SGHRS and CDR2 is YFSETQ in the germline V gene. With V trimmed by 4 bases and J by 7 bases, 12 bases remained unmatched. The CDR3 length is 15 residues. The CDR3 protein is CASSIMRGGVNEQYF. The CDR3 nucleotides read TGCGCCAGCAGCATCATGCGGGGGGGTGTGAATGAGCAGTACTTC.

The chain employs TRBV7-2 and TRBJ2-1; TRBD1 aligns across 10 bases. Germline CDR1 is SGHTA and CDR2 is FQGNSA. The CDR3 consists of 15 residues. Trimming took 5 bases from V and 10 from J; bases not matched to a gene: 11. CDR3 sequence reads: CASSAIPGTGVEQFF. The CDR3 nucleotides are TGTGCCAGCAGCGCGATCCCCGGGACAGGGGTCGAGCAGTTCTTC.

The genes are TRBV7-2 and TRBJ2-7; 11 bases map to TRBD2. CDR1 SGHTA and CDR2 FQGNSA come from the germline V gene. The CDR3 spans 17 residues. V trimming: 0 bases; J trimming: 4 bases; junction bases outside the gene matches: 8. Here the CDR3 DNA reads TGTACCAGCAGCTTAGCAACTAGCGGGGGTGCTAGTTACGAGCAGTACTTC. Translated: CTSSLATSGGASYEQYF.

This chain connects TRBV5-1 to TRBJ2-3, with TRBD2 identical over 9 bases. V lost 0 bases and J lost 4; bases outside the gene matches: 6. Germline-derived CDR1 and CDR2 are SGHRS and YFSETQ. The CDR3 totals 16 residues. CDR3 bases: TGCGCCAGCAGCTTGGAGGCTAGCGGGAACGCAGATACGCAGTATTTT. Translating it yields CASSLEASGNADTQYF.

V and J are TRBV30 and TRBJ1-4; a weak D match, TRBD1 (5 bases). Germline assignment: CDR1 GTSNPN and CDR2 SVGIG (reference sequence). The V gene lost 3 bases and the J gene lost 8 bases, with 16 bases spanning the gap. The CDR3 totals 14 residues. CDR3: CAWSENIGVEKLFF. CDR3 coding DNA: TGTGCCTGGAGCGAGAACATAGGGGTGGAAAAACTGTTTTTT.

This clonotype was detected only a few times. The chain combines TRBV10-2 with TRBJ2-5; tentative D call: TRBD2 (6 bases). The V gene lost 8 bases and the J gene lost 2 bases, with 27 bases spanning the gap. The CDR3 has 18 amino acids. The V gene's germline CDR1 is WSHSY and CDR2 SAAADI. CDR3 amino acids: CASGGAGGALSFQETQYF. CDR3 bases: TGCGCCAGCGGTGGTGCCGGGGGAGCCCTTTCCTTTCAAGAGACCCAGTACTTC.

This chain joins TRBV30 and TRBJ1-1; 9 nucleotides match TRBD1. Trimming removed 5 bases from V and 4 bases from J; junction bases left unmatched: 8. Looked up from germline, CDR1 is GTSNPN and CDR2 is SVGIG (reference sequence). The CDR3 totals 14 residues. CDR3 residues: CAWDRGAGGTEAFF. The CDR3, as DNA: TGTGCCTGGGACAGGGGGGCCGGCGGCACTGAAGCTTTCTTT. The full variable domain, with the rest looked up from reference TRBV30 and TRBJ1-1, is SQTIHQWPATLVQPVGSPLSLECTVEGTSNPNLYWYRQAAGRGLQLLFYSVGIGQISSEVPQNLSASRPQDRQFILSSKKLLLSDSGFYLCAWDRGAGGTEAFFGQGTRLTVV.

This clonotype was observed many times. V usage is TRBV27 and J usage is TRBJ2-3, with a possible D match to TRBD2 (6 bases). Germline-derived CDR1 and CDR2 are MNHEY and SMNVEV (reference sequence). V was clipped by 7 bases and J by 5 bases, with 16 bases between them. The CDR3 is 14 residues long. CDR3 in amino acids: CASKARGGKDTQYF. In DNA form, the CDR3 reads TGTGCCAGCAAGGCTAGGGGAGGAAAAGATACGCAGTATTTT.

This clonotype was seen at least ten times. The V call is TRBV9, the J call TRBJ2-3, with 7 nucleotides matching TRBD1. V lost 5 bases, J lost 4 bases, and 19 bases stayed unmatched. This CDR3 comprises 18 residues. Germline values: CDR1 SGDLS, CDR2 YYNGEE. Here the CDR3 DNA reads TGTGCCAGCAGTATTATAAACTTAGGGGGCGCCTATCCAGATACGCAGTATTTT. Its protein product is CASSIINLGGAYPDTQYF.

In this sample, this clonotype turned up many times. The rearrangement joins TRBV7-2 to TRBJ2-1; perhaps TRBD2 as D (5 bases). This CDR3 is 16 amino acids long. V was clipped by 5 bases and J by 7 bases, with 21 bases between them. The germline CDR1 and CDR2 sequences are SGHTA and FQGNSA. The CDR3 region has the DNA TGTGCCAGCAGCCGAGGGCACTCCGAGGGCCTAAATGAGCAGTTCTTC. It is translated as CASSRGHSEGLNEQFF.

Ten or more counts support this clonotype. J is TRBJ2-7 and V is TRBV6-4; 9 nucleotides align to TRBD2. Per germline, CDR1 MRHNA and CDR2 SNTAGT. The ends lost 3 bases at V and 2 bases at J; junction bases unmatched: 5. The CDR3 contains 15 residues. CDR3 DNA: TGTGCCAGCAGTGAGGGAGCGGGGGGACCCTACGAGCAGTACTTC. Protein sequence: CASSEGAGGPYEQYF.

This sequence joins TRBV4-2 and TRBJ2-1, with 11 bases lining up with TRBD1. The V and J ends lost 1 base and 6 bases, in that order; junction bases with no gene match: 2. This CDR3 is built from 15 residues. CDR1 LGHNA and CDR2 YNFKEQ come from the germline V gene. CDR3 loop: CASSQGGQGGNEQFF. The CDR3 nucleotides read TGTGCCAGCAGCCAAGGGGGACAGGGGGGCAATGAGCAGTTCTTC.

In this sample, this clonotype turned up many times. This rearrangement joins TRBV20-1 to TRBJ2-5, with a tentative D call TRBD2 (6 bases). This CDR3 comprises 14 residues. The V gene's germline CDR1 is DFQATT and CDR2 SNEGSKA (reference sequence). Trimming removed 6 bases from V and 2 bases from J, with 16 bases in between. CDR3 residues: CSAQRGAGQETQYF. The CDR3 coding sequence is TGCAGTGCCCAGAGGGGCGCGGGACAAGAGACCCAGTACTTC.

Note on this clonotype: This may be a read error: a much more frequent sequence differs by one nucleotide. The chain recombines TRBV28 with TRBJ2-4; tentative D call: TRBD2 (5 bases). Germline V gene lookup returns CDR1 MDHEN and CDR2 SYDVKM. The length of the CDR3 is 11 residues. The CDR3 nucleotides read TGTGCCAGCAGTACACAGACTATTCTGTACTTC. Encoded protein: CASSTQTILYF.

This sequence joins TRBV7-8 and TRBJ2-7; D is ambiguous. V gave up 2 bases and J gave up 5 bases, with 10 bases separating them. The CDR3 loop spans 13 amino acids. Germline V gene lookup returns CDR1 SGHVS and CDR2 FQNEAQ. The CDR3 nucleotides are TGTGCCAGCAGCTTACAGGAGTCCCACGAGCAGTACTTC. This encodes CASSLQESHEQYF.